This TCR beta chain emerged from a study of blood T cells in healthy people across ages (dated by TCRdb to 2015 to 2017). Regarding the complete study: Template switching captured roughly one uniquely barcoded TCR beta cDNA molecule per two T cells in model experiments. Using deep sequencing normalized with unique cDNA molecular identifiers, the study measured how TCR beta repertoire diversity changes with age. To avoid experimental bias, donors of different ages were randomly spread across the sequencing lanes. The donors were split into four age groups: young (average about 16 years), middle-aged (roughly 39), aged (over 55) and long-lived (approximately 80). For two donors (one aged 18 to 29 and one aged 80 or older), the study analyzed two additional independent replicas of 1 million unique cDNA reads from the same blood draw.

Results and caveats for the whole study, not just this receptor: Bulk unsorted PBMC profiling prevented conclusive comparison of naive and antigen-experienced compartments. Because the CMV infection status of the donors was unknown, age-related changes in expanded clonotypes may potentially have been confounded. Observed TCR beta diversity per million T cells fell roughly linearly with age, and a significant reduction was already apparent by age around 44. The percentage of naive T cells measured by flow cytometry correlated strongly with observed TCR beta diversity. Compared with the aged group, more naive CD4+ T cells, fewer expanded clones and increased TCR diversity were shown by the long-lived group, suggesting age selection. Estimates of total diversity based on one million sequenced T cells were regarded as lower bounds and as underestimates.

Receptor libraries were prepared by 5' RACE. The instrument was an Illumina HiSeq 2500. A second PCR of about 7 to 12 cycles was run with a J-beta primer mix and a sample-barcoded 5' primer. A template-switch 5' adaptor carrying 12 random nucleotides introduced a unique molecular identifier onto each TCR beta cDNA molecule. At least 2.5 million CDR3-containing paired-end reads were obtained from each sample. First-strand cDNA synthesis was performed from all RNA using the Mint cDNA synthesis kit, with priming by a TRBC-specific oligonucleotide. After uracil-DNA glycosylase treatment, a first 18-cycle PCR used universal primers M1SS and BC2_uni_R on all cDNA. The study's own analysis went as follows. For normalization, 1 million high-quality reads were randomly selected from each sample, with every read carrying a distinct molecular identifier. Instead of being binned into consensus sequences, reads that shared molecular identifiers were thrown out. MiTCR, with a Q25 quality threshold and the strictest error-elimination algorithm, was used for CDR3 identification, clonotype clustering and error correction. A nonparametric unseen species model with Euler transformation was used to estimate lower-bound total TCR beta diversity. The raw public reads went through TCRdb reprocessing: fastp at Q25, MiXCR clone calling, in-frame beta chains kept. All rows with the same CDR3 protein become a single entry with the most common DNA and genes. The V and J calls follow TCRdb's processing rather than the paper's. For this sample the table gives more than 700,000 distinct CDR3 sequences, of which 46% were detected only once. The ten largest make up around a sixth of the sample.

The 39 donors, aged roughly 6 to 95 years, were systemically healthy Caucasian individuals from Russia. Each donor gave ten milliliters of peripheral blood, drawn into EDTA-treated Vacutainer tubes. PBMCs were isolated by Ficoll-Paque density-gradient centrifugation, with at least 6 million obtained per sample. Total RNA, at least 5 micrograms per sample, was extracted from PBMCs with Trizol reagent. Naive CD45RAhigh/CD27high T cell percentages were measured by flow cytometry on a PBMC aliquot from every donor. From a lookup of the germline V gene (reference sequence), CDR1 and CDR2 are LGHDT and YNNKEL. V gives up 0 bases and J gives up 3 bases, and the segment between their germline ends measures 14 bases. Reading from cysteine to phenylalanine, the CDR3 counts 17 amino acids. CDR3 DNA is the only sequence kept; it has 51 bases, read in frame from the first base. In regard to this clonotype: The clone's antigen remains unknown. Base qualities are not provided; no much larger clone lies one nucleotide away.

The clonotype originates from a man older than 75 in good health. Material for sequencing was blood. Recombination connected TRBV3-1 to TRBJ1-4, with the D gene too uncertain to name. CDR3 loop: CASSQERLGVPNEKLFF. The DNA sequence is as follows: TGTGCCAGCAGCCAAGAACGTTTGGGAGTGCCTAATGAAAAACTGTTTTTT. Joined to the reference TRBV3-1 and TRBJ1-4 proteins, this CDR3 gives the full variable domain: DTAVSQTPKYLVTQMGNDKSIKCEQNLGHDTMYWYKQDSKKFLKIMFSYNNKELIINETVPNRFSPKSPDKAHLNLHINSLELGDSAVYFCASSQERLGVPNEKLFFGSGTQLSVL.